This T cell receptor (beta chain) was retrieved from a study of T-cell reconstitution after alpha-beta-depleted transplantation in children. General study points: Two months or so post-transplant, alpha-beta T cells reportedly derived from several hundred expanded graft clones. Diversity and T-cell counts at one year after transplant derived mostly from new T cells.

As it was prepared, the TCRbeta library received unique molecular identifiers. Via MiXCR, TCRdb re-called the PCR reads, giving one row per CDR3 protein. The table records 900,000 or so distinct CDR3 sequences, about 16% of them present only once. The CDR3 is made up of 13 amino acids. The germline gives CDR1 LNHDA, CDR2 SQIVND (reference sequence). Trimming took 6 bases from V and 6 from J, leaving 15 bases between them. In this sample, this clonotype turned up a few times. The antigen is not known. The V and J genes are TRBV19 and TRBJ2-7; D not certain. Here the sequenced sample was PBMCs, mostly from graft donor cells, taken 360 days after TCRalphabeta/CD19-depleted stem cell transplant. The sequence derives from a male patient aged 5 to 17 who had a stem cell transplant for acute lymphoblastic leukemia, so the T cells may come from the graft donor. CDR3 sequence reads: CASSRKEYSEQYF. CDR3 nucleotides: TGTGCCAGTAGCCGTAAGGAGTACTCCGAGCAGTACTTC. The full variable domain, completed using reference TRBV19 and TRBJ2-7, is DGGITQSPKYLFRKEGQNVTLSCEQNLNHDAMYWYRQDPGQGLRLIYYSQIVNDFQKGDIAEGYSVSREKKESFPLTVTSAQKNPTAFYLCASSRKEYSEQYFGPGTRLTVT.